The source of this T cell receptor (beta chain) is a study of cytotoxic CD8 clonotypes in ibrutinib-treated CLL (dated by TCRdb to the early 2020s). A note on the overall study: The cohort included roughly 15 treatment-naive and approximately twelve relapsed/refractory patients; roughly 17 were IGHV unmutated. Partial responses were observed in roughly 24 patients and complete responses in 2; after a median follow-up of 68 months, remission was maintained in 14 patients and progression was observed in approximately twelve. Samples at response were collected after a median of 12 months of treatment, with a range of 6 to 36 months. On average, each sample had roughly 260,000 productive templates and 94,082 productive rearrangements. Of the 90 or so participants in the trial, about two dozen had longitudinal samples available. Cryopreserved peripheral blood mononuclear cells were collected at three points: before therapy, at response, and at either sustained remission or disease progression. Patients were still on ibrutinib when every remission and progressive disease sample was collected.

As a fraction of the sample, this clone is medium-sized (0.01 to 0.1%). Its recognized antigen is unknown. No much larger clonotype is one base removed from it; base qualities were not supplied. The study at large found these results: Baseline clonality exceeded that of age-matched healthy donors and correlated strongly with circulating CD8+ T-cell counts. At ibrutinib response clonality went up, during sustained remission it held steady, and at progression it dropped back toward baseline. Sampling times were not matched between patients in sustained remission and patients whose disease was progressing, and lymph node repertoires were not examined. Public clonotypes were rare and either shrank or stayed stable during treatment, and the rise in clonality at ibrutinib response reflected expansion of private clonotypes.

Based on the germline V gene, the CDR1 and CDR2 sequences are MDHEN and SYDVKM. From its cysteine to its phenylalanine, the CDR3 spans 11 amino acids. This entry keeps only the CDR3 DNA: 33 bases, framed from base 1. The junction carries 9 bases between V and J, which are trimmed by 3 bases and 11 bases respectively. In light of the paper, this sample's time point label describes: about a year on ibrutinib. Around 1.8 micrograms of genomic DNA were extracted from cryopreserved PBMCs for TCR beta library preparation. Longitudinal blood samples from CLL patients on ibrutinib monotherapy underwent high-throughput TCR beta sequencing. The patients were enrolled in a single-center, open-label phase 2 trial of ibrutinib monotherapy. The goal of deep resolution MiSeq sequencing was a depth between 1 in 1 million and 1 in 200,000 T cells, and coverage averaged 10x per clonotype. The immunoSEQ hsTCRB Kit was used to generate TCR beta libraries. For the original study's pipeline: The data were analyzed with ImmunoSEQ Analyzer and ImmunoSEQ Data Assistant, and V, D and J gene assignments followed IMGT definitions. Clonality, which ranges from 0 to 1, was calculated as one minus the normalized Shannon entropy of productive rearrangement frequencies. Only overrepresented clonotypes making up at least 0.05% of each patient's repertoire were included in the public clonotype analysis. Some 13 repertoires from age-matched healthy donors, obtained from immuneACCESS, served as clonality controls. Entries here come from immuneACCESS through TCRdb and include only in-frame sequences with V and J called. Some clones fail to appear in such tables; in the studies checked, an unresolved V gene covers under half of the shortfall, and the cause of the remainder is unknown. The V and J calls and the clone size are those of that table, but D and trimming were determined from the DNA. This sample has just over 200,000 clones in its table, and 70% of those were observed once. The ten top clones hold roughly 5.8% of the sample.

This receptor was taken from a human donor with chronic lymphocytic leukemia. Sequences were derived from PBMCs, sampled after 12 months of ibrutinib treatment. This sequence uses TRBV28 and TRBJ2-3; the D region possibly corresponds to TRBD2 (5 bases align). This receptor carries the CDR3 CASSLGVGQYF. Read as DNA, the sequence is TGTGCCAGCAGTTTGGGAGTCGGGCAGTATTTT.